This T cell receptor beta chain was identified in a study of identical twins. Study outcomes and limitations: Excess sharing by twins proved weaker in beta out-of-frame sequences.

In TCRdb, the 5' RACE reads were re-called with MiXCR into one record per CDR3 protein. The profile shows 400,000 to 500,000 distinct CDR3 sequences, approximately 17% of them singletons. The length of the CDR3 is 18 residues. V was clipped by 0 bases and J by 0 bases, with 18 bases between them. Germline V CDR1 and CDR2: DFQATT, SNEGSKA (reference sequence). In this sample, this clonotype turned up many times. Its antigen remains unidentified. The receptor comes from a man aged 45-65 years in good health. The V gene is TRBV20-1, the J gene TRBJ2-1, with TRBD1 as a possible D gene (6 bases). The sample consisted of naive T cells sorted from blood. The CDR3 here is CSARDARGQPSSYNEQFF. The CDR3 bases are TGCAGTGCTAGAGACGCCAGGGGCCAGCCGAGCTCCTACAATGAGCAGTTCTTC.